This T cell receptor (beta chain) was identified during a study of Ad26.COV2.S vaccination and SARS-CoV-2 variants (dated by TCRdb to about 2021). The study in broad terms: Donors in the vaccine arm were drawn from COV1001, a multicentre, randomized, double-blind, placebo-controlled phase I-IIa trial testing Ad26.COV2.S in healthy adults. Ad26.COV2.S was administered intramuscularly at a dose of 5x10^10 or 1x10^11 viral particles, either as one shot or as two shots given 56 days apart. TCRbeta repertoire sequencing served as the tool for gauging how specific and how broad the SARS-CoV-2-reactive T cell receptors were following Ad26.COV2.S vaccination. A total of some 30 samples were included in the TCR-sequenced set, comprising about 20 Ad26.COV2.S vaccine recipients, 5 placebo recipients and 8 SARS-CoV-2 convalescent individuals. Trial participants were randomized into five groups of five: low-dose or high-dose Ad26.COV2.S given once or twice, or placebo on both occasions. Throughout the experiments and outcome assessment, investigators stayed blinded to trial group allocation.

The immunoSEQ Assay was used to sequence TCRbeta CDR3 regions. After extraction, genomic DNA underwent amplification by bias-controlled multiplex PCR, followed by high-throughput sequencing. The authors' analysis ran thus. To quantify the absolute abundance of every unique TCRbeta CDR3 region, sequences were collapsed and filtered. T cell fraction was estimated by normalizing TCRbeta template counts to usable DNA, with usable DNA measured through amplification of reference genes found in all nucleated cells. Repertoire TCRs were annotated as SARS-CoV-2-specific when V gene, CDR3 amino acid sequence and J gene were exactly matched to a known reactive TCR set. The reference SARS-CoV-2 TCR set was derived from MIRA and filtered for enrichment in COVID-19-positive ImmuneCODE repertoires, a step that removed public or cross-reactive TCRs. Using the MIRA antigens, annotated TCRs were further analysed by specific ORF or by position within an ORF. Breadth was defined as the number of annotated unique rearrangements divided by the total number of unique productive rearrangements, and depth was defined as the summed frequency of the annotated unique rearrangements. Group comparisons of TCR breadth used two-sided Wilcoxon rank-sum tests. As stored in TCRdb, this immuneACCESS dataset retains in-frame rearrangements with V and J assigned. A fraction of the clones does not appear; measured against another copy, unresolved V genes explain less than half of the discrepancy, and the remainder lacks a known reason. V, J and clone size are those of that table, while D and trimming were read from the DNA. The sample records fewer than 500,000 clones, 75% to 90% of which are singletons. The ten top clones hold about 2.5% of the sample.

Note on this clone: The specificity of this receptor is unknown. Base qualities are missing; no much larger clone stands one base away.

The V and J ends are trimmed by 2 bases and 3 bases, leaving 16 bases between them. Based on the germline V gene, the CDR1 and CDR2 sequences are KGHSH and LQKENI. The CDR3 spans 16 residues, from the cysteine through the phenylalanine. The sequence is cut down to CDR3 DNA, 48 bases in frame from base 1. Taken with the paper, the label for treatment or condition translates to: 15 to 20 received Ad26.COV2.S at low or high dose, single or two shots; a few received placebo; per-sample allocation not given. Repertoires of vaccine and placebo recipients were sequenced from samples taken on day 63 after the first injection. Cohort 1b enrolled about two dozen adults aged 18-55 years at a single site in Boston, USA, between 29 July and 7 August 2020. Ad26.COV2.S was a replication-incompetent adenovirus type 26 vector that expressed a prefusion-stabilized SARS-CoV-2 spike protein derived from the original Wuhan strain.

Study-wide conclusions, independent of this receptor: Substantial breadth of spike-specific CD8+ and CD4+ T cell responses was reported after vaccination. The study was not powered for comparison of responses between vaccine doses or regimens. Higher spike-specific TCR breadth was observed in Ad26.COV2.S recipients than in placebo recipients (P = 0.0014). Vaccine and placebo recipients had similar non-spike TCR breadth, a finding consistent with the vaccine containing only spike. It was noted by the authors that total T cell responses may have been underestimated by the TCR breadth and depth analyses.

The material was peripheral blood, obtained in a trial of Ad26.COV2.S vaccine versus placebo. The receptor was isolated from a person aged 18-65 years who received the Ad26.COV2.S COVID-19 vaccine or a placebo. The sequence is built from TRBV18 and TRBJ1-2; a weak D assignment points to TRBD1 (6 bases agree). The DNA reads TGTGCCAGCTCACCAATTGAGGGGGTCGGATACTATGGCTACACCTTC. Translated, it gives CASSPIEGVGYYGYTF.